This TCR beta chain was identified during a study of shared clonotypes between healthy human individuals (dated by TCRdb to 2018 to 2021). About the full investigation: Three men and a couple of women, aged 18 to 49 years, made up the cohort. Each donor's leukapheresis produced roughly between about 0.85 and 10 billion PBMCs. Different laboratories and diverse techniques were used to prepare libraries and sequence TCR repertoires, to increase sequencing depth and limit assay-specific biases. For each donor, three plates each were used for CD4 naive and CD4 memory, two plates were used for CD8 naive, and one plate was used for CD8 memory. To estimate repertoire size and how much clonotype sharing occurs between individuals, the study deeply sequenced the blood TCR repertoires of several healthy adults. Paper-wide results and their limitations: Estimated clonotype richness was generally larger for naive than for memory subsets. Incomplete sequencing was indicated by rarefaction of sorted-subset datasets, despite the large sequencing depth. Sharing across several donors was observed for 4.5% to 6.5% of naive CD4, over 3% of naive CD8, about 2.3% of memory CD4, and roughly 0.4% of memory CD8 clonotypes. Sampling was restricted to blood, and TCR repertoires in tissue are likely to differ from TCR repertoires in blood. Based on pairwise subsampling, the degree of clonotype sharing among donors was expected to be affected by sequencing depth. Compared with non-shared clonotypes, the clonotypes found in all four sorted-subset donors had higher generation probabilities. Because the study included only a small number of donors, the genetic and exposure-history diversity represented was limited.

Taken from the germline V gene (reference sequence), the CDR1 and CDR2 loops are SGHNT and YYREEE. V is clipped by 0 bases and J by 2 bases, and the sequence between their germline boundaries is 12 bases long. The CDR3 holds 15 amino acids from the cysteine to the phenylalanine. CDR3 DNA is the only sequence kept; it has 45 bases, read in frame from the first base. In regard to this clone: Its antigen has not been determined. The sample holds no much larger clone one base away, and base qualities are not on file.

Using the deep immunoSEQ assay, multiplex PCR amplified TCR CDR3 regions from genomic DNA. Genomic DNA extracted from each cell subset was distributed evenly over all wells of several immunoSEQ 96-well plates, and each plate served as one replicate. Each replicate PCR for sorted subsets received around 0.2 ug genomic DNA, equal to 28,000 or so T cell genomes. Purified libraries were quantified with a Qubit 3.0 fluorometer, sized on a Bioanalyzer 2100, and re-quantified with the KAPA Library Quantification kit. Every immunoSEQ 96-well plate was sequenced on a dedicated single-read 150-cycle Illumina NextSeq 550 flow cell. Turning to the authors' computational methods: Because only junctional sequences without quality scores were contained in the immunoSEQ output, filtering matching that applied to full-length reads could not be performed. Sequences were annotated with PyIR, a Python wrapper for IgBLAST v1.9, using IMGT germline references to assign V/J genes and CDR3. Reads with weak V/J assignments (E-value above 1e-6), missing CDR3, stop codons, out-of-frame junctions, or ambiguous translated residues were removed. V3J clonotypes were defined as sequences sharing the same inferred V gene, J gene, and CDR3 amino acid sequence. The percentage overlap between two repertoires was calculated by dividing the number of shared unique clonotypes by the size of the smaller repertoire. Richness of each repertoire was evaluated using RTK rarefaction, the Chao1 estimator, and Recon v2.1 estimates of unobserved clonotypes. For all TCRbeta clonotypes obtained by the gDNA method from a handful of donors, generation probabilities were computed with OLGA. This immuneACCESS table, as held by TCRdb, lists in-frame sequences with V and J called but not all clones. Of the missing ones, under half trace to an unresolved V gene in checked studies; the others have no known cause. The V and J calls and the clone size are those of that table, but D and trimming were determined from the DNA. For this sample there are about 2 million clones; over 85% appear just once. The ten largest clonotypes hold about 1.1% of the sample.

For the CD8 naive samples, CD45RO-negative cells were positively selected for CCR7, yielding a CD45RA+CCR7+ population from which TemRA cells were excluded. Healthy HIV-negative adults with no recently reported acute infections or vaccinations were included as donors. Every donor was a Caucasian adult residing in Nashville, Tennessee, USA. Blood was collected by leukapheresis, and PBMCs were isolated by Ficoll-Histopaque density gradient centrifugation and then cryopreserved in liquid nitrogen vapor phase. Purity and quantity of every magnetically sorted T cell population were checked by analytical flow cytometry. Each sorted fraction had its genomic DNA isolated and then quantified by UV absorbance on a Nanodrop 2000c.

The chain couples TRBV5-4 to TRBJ2-7; a tentative D call is TRBD1 (6 bases match). The clonotype originates from a man younger than 35 in good health. The sample was naive CD8+ T cells sorted from blood. The meaning of the sample's cell subset or site label: CD45RA+CCR7+. The CDR3 reads CASSLGQGITYEQYF. At the DNA level, the sequence is TGTGCCAGCAGCTTGGGTCAGGGGATAACCTACGAGCAGTACTTC.